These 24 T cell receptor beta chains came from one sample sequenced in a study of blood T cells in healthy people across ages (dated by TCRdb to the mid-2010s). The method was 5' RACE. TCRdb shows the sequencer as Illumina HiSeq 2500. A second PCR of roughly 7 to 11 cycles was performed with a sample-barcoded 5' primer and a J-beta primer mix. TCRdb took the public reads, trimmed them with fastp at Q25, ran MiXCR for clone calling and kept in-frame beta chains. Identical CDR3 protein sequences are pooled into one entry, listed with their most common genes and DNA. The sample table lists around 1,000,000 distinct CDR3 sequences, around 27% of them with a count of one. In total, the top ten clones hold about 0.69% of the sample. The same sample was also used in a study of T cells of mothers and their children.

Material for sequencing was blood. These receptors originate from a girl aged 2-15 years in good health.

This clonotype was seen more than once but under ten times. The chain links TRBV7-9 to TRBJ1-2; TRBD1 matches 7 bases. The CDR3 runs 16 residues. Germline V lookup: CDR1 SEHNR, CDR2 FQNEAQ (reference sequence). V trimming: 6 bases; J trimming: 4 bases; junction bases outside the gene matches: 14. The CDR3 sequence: CASSLQGGRGPYGYTF. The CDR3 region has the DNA TGTGCCAGCAGTCTCCAGGGGGGGAGGGGACCCTATGGCTACACCTTC.

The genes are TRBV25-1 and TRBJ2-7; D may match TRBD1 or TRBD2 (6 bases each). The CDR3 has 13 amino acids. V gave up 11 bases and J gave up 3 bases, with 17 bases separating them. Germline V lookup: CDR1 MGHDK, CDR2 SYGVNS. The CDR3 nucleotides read TGTGCCTTGTCGCGGGACAAATTCTACGAGCAGTACTTC. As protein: CALSRDKFYEQYF.

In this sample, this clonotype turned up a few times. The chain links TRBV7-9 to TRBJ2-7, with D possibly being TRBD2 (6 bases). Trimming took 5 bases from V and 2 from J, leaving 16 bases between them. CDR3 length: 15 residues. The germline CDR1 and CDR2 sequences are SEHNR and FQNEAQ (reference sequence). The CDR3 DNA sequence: TGTGCCAGCAGCCCTCGCCGGGACTTAACCTACGAGCAGTACTTC. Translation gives CASSPRRDLTYEQYF. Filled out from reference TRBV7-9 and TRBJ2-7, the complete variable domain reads DTGVSQNPRHKITKRGQNVTFRCDPISEHNRLYWYRQTLGQGPEFLTYFQNEAQLEKSRLLSDRFSAERPKGSFSTLEIQRTEQGDSAMYLCASSPRRDLTYEQYFGPGTRLTVT.

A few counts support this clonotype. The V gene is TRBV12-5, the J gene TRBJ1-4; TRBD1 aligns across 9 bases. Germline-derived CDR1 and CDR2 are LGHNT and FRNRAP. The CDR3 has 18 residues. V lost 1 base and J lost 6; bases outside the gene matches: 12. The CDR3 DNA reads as TGTGCTAGTGGTTTGGACACAGGGGGCGCGGGCCATTATGAAAAACTGTTTTTT. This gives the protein CASGLDTGGAGHYEKLFF.

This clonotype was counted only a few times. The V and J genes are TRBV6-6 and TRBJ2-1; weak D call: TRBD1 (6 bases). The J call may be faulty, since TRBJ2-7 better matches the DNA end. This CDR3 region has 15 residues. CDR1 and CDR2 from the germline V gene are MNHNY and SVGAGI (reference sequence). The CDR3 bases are TGTGCCAGCGCAGAACCGGACAGACGGGGCTACGAGCAGTACTTC. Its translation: CASAEPDRRGYEQYF.

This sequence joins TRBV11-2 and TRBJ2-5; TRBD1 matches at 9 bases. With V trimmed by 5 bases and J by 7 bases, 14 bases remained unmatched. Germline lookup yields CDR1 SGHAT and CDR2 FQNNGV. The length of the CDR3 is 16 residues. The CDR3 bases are TGTGCCAGCAGCCCCGAAAGCGGGACAGGGAGGGGGACCCAGTACTTC. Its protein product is CASSPESGTGRGTQYF.

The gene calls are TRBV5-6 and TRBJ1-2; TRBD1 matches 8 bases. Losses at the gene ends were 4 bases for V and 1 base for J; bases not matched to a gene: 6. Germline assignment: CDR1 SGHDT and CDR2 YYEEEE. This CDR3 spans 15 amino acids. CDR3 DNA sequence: TGTGCCAGCAGCCCTTTGGACAGGGATAACTATGGCTACACCTTC. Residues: CASSPLDRDNYGYTF.

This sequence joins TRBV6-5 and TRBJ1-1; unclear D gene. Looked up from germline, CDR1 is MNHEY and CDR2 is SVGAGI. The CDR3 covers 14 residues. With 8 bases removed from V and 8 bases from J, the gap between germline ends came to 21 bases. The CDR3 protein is CASWPLEKGSEAFF. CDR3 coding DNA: TGTGCCAGCTGGCCGCTAGAGAAGGGTTCCGAAGCTTTCTTT.

CDR3 amino acids: CAISESEGDNEQFF. For the CDR3, the DNA is TGTGCCATCAGTGAGTCGGAGGGGGACAATGAGCAGTTCTTC. This chain uses TRBV10-3 with TRBJ2-1; D assignment may be TRBD1 or TRBD2 (6 bases each). This CDR3 has 14 amino acids. Germline CDR1 reads ENHRY; CDR2 reads SYGVKD. Deletions cut 0 bases from V and 5 bases from J, with 8 bases between.

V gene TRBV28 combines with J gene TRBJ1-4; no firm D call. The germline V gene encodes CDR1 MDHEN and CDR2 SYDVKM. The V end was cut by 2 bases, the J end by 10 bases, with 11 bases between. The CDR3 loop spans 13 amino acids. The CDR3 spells CASSLRIEGKLFF. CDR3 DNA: TGTGCCAGCAGTTTACGGATCGAGGGAAAACTGTTTTTT.

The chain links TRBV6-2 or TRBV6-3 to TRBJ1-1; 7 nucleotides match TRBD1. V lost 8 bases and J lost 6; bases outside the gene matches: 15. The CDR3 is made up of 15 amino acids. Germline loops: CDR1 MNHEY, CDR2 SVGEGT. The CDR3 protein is CASGYPTGTKSEAFF. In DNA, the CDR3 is TGTGCCAGCGGGTACCCGACAGGGACAAAATCTGAAGCTTTCTTT.

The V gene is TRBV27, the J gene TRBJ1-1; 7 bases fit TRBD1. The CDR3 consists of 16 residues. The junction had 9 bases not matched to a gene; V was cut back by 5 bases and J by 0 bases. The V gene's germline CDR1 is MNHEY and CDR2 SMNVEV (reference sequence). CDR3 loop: CASSLRQGLMNTEAFF. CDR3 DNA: TGTGCCAGCAGTCTACGACAGGGACTGATGAACACTGAAGCTTTCTTT.

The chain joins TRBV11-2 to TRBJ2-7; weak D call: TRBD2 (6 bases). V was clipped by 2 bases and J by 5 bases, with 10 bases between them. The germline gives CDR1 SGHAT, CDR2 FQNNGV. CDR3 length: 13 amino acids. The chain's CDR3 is CASSLTGDDEQYF. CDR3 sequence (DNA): TGTGCCAGCAGCTTAACGGGGGACGACGAGCAGTACTTC. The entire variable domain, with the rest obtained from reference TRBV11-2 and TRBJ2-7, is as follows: EAGVAQSPRYKIIEKRQSVAFWCNPISGHATLYWYQQILGQGPKLLIQFQNNGVVDDSQLPKDRFSAERLKGVDSTLKIQPAKLEDSAVYLCASSLTGDDEQYFGPGTRLTVT.

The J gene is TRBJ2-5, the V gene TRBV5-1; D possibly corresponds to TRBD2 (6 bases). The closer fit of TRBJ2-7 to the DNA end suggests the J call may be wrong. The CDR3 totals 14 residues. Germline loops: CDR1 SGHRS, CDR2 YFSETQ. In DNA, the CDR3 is TGCGCCAGCAGCTCCCGACTAGGGACCTACGAGCAGTACTTC. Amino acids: CASSSRLGTYEQYF.

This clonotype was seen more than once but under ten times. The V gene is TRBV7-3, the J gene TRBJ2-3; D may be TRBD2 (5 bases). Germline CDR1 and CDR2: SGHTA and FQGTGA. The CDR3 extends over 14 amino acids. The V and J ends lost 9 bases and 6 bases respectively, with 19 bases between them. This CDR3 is CASSTGVLTDTQYF. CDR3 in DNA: TGTGCCAGTTCCACCGGGGTCCTTACGGATACGCAGTATTTT.

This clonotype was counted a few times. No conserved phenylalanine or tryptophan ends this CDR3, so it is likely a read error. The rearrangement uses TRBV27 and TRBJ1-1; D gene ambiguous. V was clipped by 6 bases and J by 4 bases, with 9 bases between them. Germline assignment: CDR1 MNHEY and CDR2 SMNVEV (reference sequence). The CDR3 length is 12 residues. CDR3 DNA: TGTGCCAGCAGATCGCCGGGCACTGAAGCTTTCATT. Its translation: CASRSPGTEAFI.

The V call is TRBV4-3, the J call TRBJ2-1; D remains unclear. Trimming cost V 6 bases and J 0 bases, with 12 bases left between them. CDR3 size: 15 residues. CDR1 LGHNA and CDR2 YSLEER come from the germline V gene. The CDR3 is CASSRSRDSYNEQFF. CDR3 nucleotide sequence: TGCGCCAGCAGTCGGTCTAGGGACTCCTACAATGAGCAGTTCTTC.

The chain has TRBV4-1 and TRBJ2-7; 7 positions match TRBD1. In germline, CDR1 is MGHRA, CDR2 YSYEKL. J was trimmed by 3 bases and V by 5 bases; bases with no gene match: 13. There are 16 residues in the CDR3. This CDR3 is CASSETETGRRYEQYF. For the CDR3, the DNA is TGCGCCAGCAGCGAAACCGAGACAGGGAGACGCTACGAGCAGTACTTC.

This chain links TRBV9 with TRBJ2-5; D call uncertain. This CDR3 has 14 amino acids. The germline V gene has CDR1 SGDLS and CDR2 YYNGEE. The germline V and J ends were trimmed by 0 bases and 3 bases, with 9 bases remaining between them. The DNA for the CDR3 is TGTGCCAGCAGCGTAGGGGCAGAAAAAGAGACCCAGTACTTC. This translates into CASSVGAEKETQYF.

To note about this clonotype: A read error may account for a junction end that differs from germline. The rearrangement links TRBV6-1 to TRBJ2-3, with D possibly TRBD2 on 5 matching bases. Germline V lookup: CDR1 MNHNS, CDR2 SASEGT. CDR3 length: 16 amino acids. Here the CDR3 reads CASSEGGEMSTDTQYF. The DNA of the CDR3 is TGTGCCAGCAGTGAAGGGGGAGAGATGAGCACAGATACACAGTATTTT.

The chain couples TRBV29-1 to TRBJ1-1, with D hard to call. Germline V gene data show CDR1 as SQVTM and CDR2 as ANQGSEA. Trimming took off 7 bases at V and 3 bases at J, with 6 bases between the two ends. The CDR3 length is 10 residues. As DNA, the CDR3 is TGCAGCGCCTTCGACACTGAAGCTTTCTTT. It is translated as CSAFDTEAFF.

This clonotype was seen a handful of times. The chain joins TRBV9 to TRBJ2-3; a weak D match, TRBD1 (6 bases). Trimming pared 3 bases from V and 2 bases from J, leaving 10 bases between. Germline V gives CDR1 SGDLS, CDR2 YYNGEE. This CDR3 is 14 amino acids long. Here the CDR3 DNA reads TGTGCCAGCAGCGGGGGGCACTTCACAGATACGCAGTATTTT. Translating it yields CASSGGHFTDTQYF.

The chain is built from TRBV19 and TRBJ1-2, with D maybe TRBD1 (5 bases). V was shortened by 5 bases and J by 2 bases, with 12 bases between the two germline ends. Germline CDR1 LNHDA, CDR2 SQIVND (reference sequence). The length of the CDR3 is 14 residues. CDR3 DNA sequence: TGTGCCAGTAGTTTCCAGGGTCTCAACTATGGCTACACCTTC. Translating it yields CASSFQGLNYGYTF. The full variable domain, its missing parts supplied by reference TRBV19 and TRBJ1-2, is DGGITQSPKYLFRKEGQNVTLSCEQNLNHDAMYWYRQDPGQGLRLIYYSQIVNDFQKGDIAEGYSVSREKKESFPLTVTSAQKNPTAFYLCASSFQGLNYGYTFGSGTRLTVV.

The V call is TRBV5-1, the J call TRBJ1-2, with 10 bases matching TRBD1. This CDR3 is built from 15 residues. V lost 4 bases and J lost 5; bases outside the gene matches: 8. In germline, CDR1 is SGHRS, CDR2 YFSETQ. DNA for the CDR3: TGCGCCAGCAGCCGTTCCGGGACAGGGGTGTATGGCTACACCTTC. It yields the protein CASSRSGTGVYGYTF.